This is a list of T cell receptor beta chains from one sample in a study of blood T cell repertoires in COVID-19. The data were produced by immunoSEQ multiplex PCR, yet TCRdb's version contains in-frame clones alone and is incomplete. The sample records roughly 250,000 clones, 80% to 90% being singletons. Sequencing used PBMCs or T cells enriched from blood (not recorded which). The source is a woman between 18 and 29 years old who had recovered from COVID-19. The CDR3 runs from the conserved cysteine through the conserved F or W. The order of the fields is clone size, D gene, CDR3 length, V gene, J gene, CDR3 DNA, CDR3 protein. The D gene is left open where the match is weak. Rows give clone size only sometimes, using once, few, many, or a class for an expanded clone.

NA	NA	12	TRBV3-1/TRBV3-2	TRBJ2-7	TGTGCCAGCAGCCAAGATACGGGCGAGCAGTACTTC	CASSQDTGEQYF
NA	TRBD1	13	TRBV7-8	TRBJ1-5	TGTGCCAGCAGCTTGGACAGGGTCCAGCCCCAGCATTTT	CASSLDRVQPQHF
NA	TRBD2	14	TRBV6-5	TRBJ2-3	TGTGCCAGCAGTTACGGGAGGGGCACAGATACGCAGTATTTT	CASSYGRGTDTQYF
once	NA	13	TRBV27	TRBJ2-7	TGTGCCAGCAGGCGGGGCATAGCCTACGAGCAGTACTTC	CASRRGIAYEQYF
NA	TRBD1	16	TRBV28	TRBJ1-1	TGTGCCAGCAGTTTCCCGACAGGGATTGGCTCCGCTGAAGCTTTCTTT	CASSFPTGIGSAEAFF
few	NA	15	TRBV27	TRBJ1-1	TGTGCCAGCCTTACCTTGGCGCAGGGGTACACTGAAGCTTTCTTT	CASLTLAQGYTEAFF
NA	TRBD2	15	TRBV19	TRBJ2-5	TGTGCCAGTAGTATGACTAGCGGGGGGGGAGAGACCCAGTACTTC	CASSMTSGGGETQYF
NA	NA	12	TRBV6-5	TRBJ1-2	TGTGCCAGCAGCCCGACACCTACTGGCTACACCTTC	CASSPTPTGYTF
NA	TRBD1	17	TRBV5-6	TRBJ2-6	TGTGCCAGCAGCTTGATCACAGGGGGCGATGGGGCCAACGTCCTGACTTTC	CASSLITGGDGANVLTF
NA	TRBD2	14	TRBV5-4	TRBJ2-1	TGTGCCAGCAGCACATTAGCGGGGGACAATGAGCAGTTCTTC	CASSTLAGDNEQFF
NA	NA	11	TRBV12-3/TRBV12-4	TRBJ1-3	TGTGCCAGCAGTTTCGGGGACACCATATATTTT	CASSFGDTIYF
NA	TRBD1	14	TRBV30	TRBJ1-1	TGTGCCTGGAGTACCGGGACAGGGAACACTGAAGCTTTCTTT	CAWSTGTGNTEAFF
NA	NA	14	TRBV19	TRBJ2-3	TGTGCCAGTAATGGCCCAGCCCGGGGAGATACGCAGTATTTT	CASNGPARGDTQYF
NA	NA	15	TRBV2	TRBJ1-3	TGTGCCAGCAGCGTTGCCCCCTACTCTGGAAACACCATATATTTT	CASSVAPYSGNTIYF
NA	TRBD1	16	TRBV11-3	TRBJ2-1	TGTGCCAGCAGCAGGCACCCGACAGGGGCAGGCAATGAGCAGTTCTTC	CASSRHPTGAGNEQFF
NA	TRBD2	14	TRBV2	TRBJ2-5	TGTGCCAGCAGTGAGCGGGGGGGCCAAGAGACCCAGTACTTC	CASSERGGQETQYF
NA	NA	13	TRBV2	TRBJ2-5	TGTGCCAGCAGGCCGGACAGCCAAGAGACCCAGTACTTC	CASRPDSQETQYF
NA	NA	11	TRBV29-1	TRBJ1-1	TGCAGCGGTAGGAGGGACACTGAAGCTTTCTTT	CSGRRDTEAFF
NA	TRBD1	16	TRBV4-1	TRBJ2-1	TGCGCCAGCAGCCCAGCGGGACAGGGTTACCACAATGAGCAGTTCTTC	CASSPAGQGYHNEQFF
few	NA	14	TRBV7-9	TRBJ1-2	TGTGCCAGCAAAATAGGCGGTTCTAACTATGGCTACACCTTC	CASKIGGSNYGYTF